This T cell receptor (beta chain) was captured by sequencing in a study of CD8+ T cells in alopecia areata. The sample's treatment: oral pan-JAK inhibitor, 5-10 mg twice daily. TCR sequencing used cDNA made by reverse transcription of extracted RNA. TCRdb keeps only in-frame clones here, not all; method: immunoSEQ multiplex PCR. The sample carries more than 90,000 clones, under 70% recorded once. Study-wide results and limits: Normal skin contains resident alphabeta T cells, and these are also sequenced in scalp samples. Links between baseline CD8+ expansion and response need larger treated cohorts.

Details on this clone: Its matching antigen is unknown.

This TCR came from a human donor with alopecia areata. Sequences were derived from CD8+ T cells sorted from blood, sampled at week 4, from a patient treated with tofacitinib.

The CDR3 protein is CASSVGTLDYGYTF. CDR3 in DNA: TGTGCCAGCAGCGTAGGAACTCTGGACTATGGCTACACCTTC. The chain recombines TRBV9 with TRBJ1-2; the D is unclear. CDR3 length: 14 amino acids. V shed 0 bases and J shed 3 bases, with 9 bases lying between them. Per germline, CDR1 SGDLS and CDR2 YYNGEE.